Below, one TCR beta chain is given with its context. With 0 bases removed from V and 1 base from J, the gap between germline ends came to 8 bases. The CDR3 length is 16 residues. The germline V gene has CDR1 SGHNT and CDR2 YYREEE (reference sequence). This sample was included in a study of blood T cell repertoires in COVID-19. Study-level background: Samples representing acute and convalescent COVID-19 were sourced from the United States, Italy and Spain. Nucleic acid was either cDNA or gDNA, and it came from T cells, B-cell-depleted T cells, or PBMCs.

Original handling: It was from reference gene primer amplification that nucleated cell counts were estimated. The data were produced by immunoSEQ multiplex PCR, yet TCRdb's version contains in-frame clones alone and is incomplete. D and trimming were read from the DNA, whereas the V and J calls and clone size are those reported in that table. The sample comprises around 250,000 clones, about 85% of which are singletons, and 1.9% rests with the top ten. The source of this sequence is a man younger than 40 who had recovered from COVID-19. The rearrangement joins TRBV5-4 to TRBJ1-6; possible D gene TRBD1, 5 bases. The sample was peripheral blood. The CDR3 here is CASSLGGGSYNSPLHF. The CDR3, as DNA: TGTGCCAGCAGCTTGGGCGGGGGATCCTATAATTCACCCCTCCACTTT.